These 27 T cell receptor beta chains came from one sample sequenced in a study of shared clonotypes between healthy human individuals. TCRdb's copy holds only in-frame clones and misses some; the assay was immunoSEQ multiplex PCR. The repertoire has 550,000 to 850,000 clones, around 72% of them found once; the top ten carry over 1.5%. What was sequenced was memory CD4+ T cells sorted from blood. Specified subset: CD45RA-negative fraction. The receptors derive from a woman younger than 45 in good health.

This chain joins TRBV2 and TRBJ1-5; D ambiguous. V was cut by 3 bases and J by 6 bases, with 9 bases left in between. The germline V gene has CDR1 SNHLY and CDR2 FYNNEI. This CDR3 contains 13 residues. Written as DNA, the CDR3 is TGTGCCAGCAGTGAGGACCGGATTCAGCCCCAGCATTTT. Amino acids: CASSEDRIQPQHF.

The V gene is TRBV5-1, the J gene TRBJ2-7, with 9 positions matching TRBD1. This CDR3 contains 15 residues. Germline V gives CDR1 SGHRS, CDR2 YFSETQ. Losses at the gene ends were 4 bases for V and 1 base for J; bases not matched to a gene: 6. In DNA, the CDR3 is TGCGCCAGCAGCGGAACCGGGACAGGGTCCTACGAGCAGTACTTC. Protein product: CASSGTGTGSYEQYF.

The chain combines TRBV9 with TRBJ1-1; the D gene is possibly TRBD1 (6 bases). Trimming pared 0 bases from V and 4 bases from J, leaving 19 bases between. The CDR3 has 17 amino acids. CDR1 SGDLS and CDR2 YYNGEE come from the germline V gene. The CDR3 reads CASSVETGAGAGTEAFF. CDR3 DNA: TGTGCCAGCAGCGTAGAAACGGGGGCGGGCGCCGGCACTGAAGCTTTCTTT.

Notes on this clone: An end of the junction differs from the germline gene, which may be a read error. The rearrangement links TRBV10-2 to TRBJ2-6; weak D call: TRBD1 (6 bases). The length of the CDR3 is 13 residues. Germline loops: CDR1 WSHSY, CDR2 SAAADI. The chain's CDR3 is CAIKGVGANGLTF. CDR3 DNA sequence: TGCGCCATCAAGGGGGTTGGGGCCAACGGCCTGACTTTC.

This clone was picked up many times. The rearrangement uses TRBV6-5 and TRBJ1-3; D not resolved. Germline values: CDR1 MNHEY, CDR2 SVGAGI. Trimming stripped 0 bases from V and 4 bases from J, with 7 bases between. This CDR3 spans 14 amino acids. The CDR3 DNA follows: TGTGCCAGCAGTTACTCGCCGGAAGGAAACACCATATATTTT. It translates to CASSYSPEGNTIYF.

The chain couples TRBV14 to TRBJ1-2; TRBD1 might be the D (6 bases). CDR1 and CDR2 from the germline V gene are SGHDN and FVKESK. The V and J ends lost 1 base and 4 bases respectively, with 10 bases between them. There are 14 residues in the CDR3. CDR3: CASSQVAGVYGYTF. CDR3 nucleotide sequence: TGTGCCAGCAGCCAAGTCGCAGGGGTCTATGGCTACACCTTC.

V gene TRBV11-2 combines with J gene TRBJ2-7; TRBD2 matches 15 bases. The length of the CDR3 is 16 residues. Germline values: CDR1 SGHAT, CDR2 FQNNGV. After removal of 6 bases from V and 5 bases from J, the junction contained 8 bases not matched to a gene. The CDR3 protein is CASSYGTSGRYHEQYF. CDR3 coding DNA: TGTGCCAGCAGTTACGGGACTAGCGGGAGGTACCACGAGCAGTACTTC.

V usage is TRBV6-1 and J usage is TRBJ2-3; the match to TRBD2 covers 9 bases. Germline lookup yields CDR1 MNHNS and CDR2 SASEGT. V lost 10 bases and J lost 3; bases outside the gene matches: 8. The CDR3 runs to 14 residues. As DNA, the CDR3 is TGTGCCACGCGGGGGGGAGGGCCGACAGATACGCAGTATTTT. Amino acids: CATRGGGPTDTQYF.

The V and J genes are TRBV5-1 and TRBJ2-3; the D gene is possibly TRBD2 (6 bases). The germline gives CDR1 SGHRS, CDR2 YFSETQ. The V and J ends lost 2 bases and 5 bases respectively, with 12 bases between them. The CDR3 has 14 amino acids. Here the CDR3 DNA reads TGCGCCAGCAGCTTTCCGCTAGCGAAAGATACGCAGTATTTT. Residues: CASSFPLAKDTQYF.

This clone showed up just once. V gene TRBV7-8 combines with J gene TRBJ2-2, with a possible D match to TRBD1 (5 bases). The CDR3 spans 16 residues. Trimming removed 3 bases from V and 1 base from J, with 12 bases in between. Germline V gene lookup returns CDR1 SGHVS and CDR2 FQNEAQ. CDR3 DNA: TGTGCCAGCAGCTTCCTAAGGGGTGGGAACACCGGGGAGCTGTTTTTT. Translation gives CASSFLRGGNTGELFF.

At least ten counts were recorded for this clone. The rearrangement links TRBV5-4 to TRBJ2-3, with 8 nucleotides matching TRBD2. Germline loops: CDR1 SGHNT, CDR2 YYREEE (reference sequence). Trimming took 2 bases from V and 0 from J; bases not matched to a gene: 5. CDR3 size: 16 residues. The CDR3 here is CASSLRSGSSTDTQYF. CDR3 in DNA: TGTGCCAGCAGCTTAAGGAGCGGGAGTAGCACAGATACGCAGTATTTT.

The chain links TRBV18 to TRBJ1-1; no clear D. The CDR3 has 13 residues. Deletions cut 4 bases from V and 1 base from J, with 7 bases between. Germline V lookup: CDR1 KGHSH, CDR2 LQKENI. The DNA for the CDR3 is TGTGCCAGCTCACTTAATAGGAACACTGAAGCTTTCTTT. Protein product: CASSLNRNTEAFF.

The CDR3 here is CASSQGHASIQYF. In DNA form, the CDR3 reads TGTGCCAGCAGTCAGGGGCACGCTTCCATTCAGTACTTC. The chain links TRBV2 to TRBJ2-4; D is possibly TRBD1 (6 bases). The V gene lost 5 bases and the J gene lost 9 bases, with 14 bases spanning the gap. The CDR3 extends over 13 amino acids. The germline V gene has CDR1 SNHLY and CDR2 FYNNEI. The whole variable domain, remainder taken from reference TRBV2 and TRBJ2-4, is EPEVTQTPSHQVTQMGQEVILRCVPISNHLYFYWYRQILGQKVEFLVSFYNNEISEKSEIFDDQFSVERPDGSNFTLKIRSTKLEDSAMYFCASSQGHASIQYFGAGTRLSVL.

V and J are TRBV4-1 and TRBJ2-7; no clear D gene. Trimming removed 3 bases from V and 3 bases from J, with 15 bases in between. The germline gives CDR1 MGHRA, CDR2 YSYEKL. This CDR3 has 15 residues. CDR3 bases: TGCGCCAGCAGCCAGGCCTCTCCCGGCAACTACGAGCAGTACTTC. Amino acid sequence: CASSQASPGNYEQYF.

This clone has only a few counts. CDR3 amino acids: CASSPSVANYGYTF. The CDR3 region has the DNA TGTGCCAGCAGCCCTTCGGTAGCGAACTATGGCTACACCTTC. This rearrangement joins TRBV7-2 to TRBJ1-2; D is uncertain. Germline V gives CDR1 SGHTA, CDR2 FQGNSA. Trimming cost V 5 bases and J 2 bases, with 12 bases left between them. This CDR3 has 14 residues. Full variable domain (outside the CDR3, taken from reference TRBV7-2 and TRBJ1-2): GAGVSQSPSNKVTEKGKDVELRCDPISGHTALYWYRQSLGQGLEFLIYFQGNSAPDKSGLPSDRFSAERTGGSVSTLTIQRTQQEDSAVYLCASSPSVANYGYTFGSGTRLTVV.

The sample holds a few counts of this clone. This chain joins TRBV2 and TRBJ2-2; 10 bases fit TRBD1. The CDR3 is 16 residues long. Trimming at V came to 1 base and at J to 7 bases, leaving 6 bases not matched to a gene. Germline-derived CDR1 and CDR2 are SNHLY and FYNNEI. The CDR3 loop is CASSEGDRGRNGELFF. The CDR3 nucleotides read TGTGCCAGCAGTGAAGGTGACAGGGGGCGGAACGGGGAGCTGTTTTTT.

This clone showed up just once. This CDR3 is also generated by other DNA sequences in the sample. V gene TRBV28 combines with J gene TRBJ2-7; D remains ambiguous. Germline values: CDR1 MDHEN, CDR2 SYDVKM. This CDR3 is 11 amino acids long. Deletions cut 4 bases from V and 4 bases from J, with 5 bases between. CDR3 DNA sequence: TGTGCCAGCAGTTCCGGATACGAGCAGTACTTC. Its translation: CASSSGYEQYF.

This chain connects TRBV5-4 to TRBJ2-7; the match to TRBD2 covers 10 bases. This CDR3 region has 16 residues. The germline CDR1 and CDR2 sequences are SGHNT and YYREEE (reference sequence). The V gene end was trimmed by 2 bases and the J gene end by 3 bases; junction bases not matched to a gene: 8. CDR3 amino acids: CASSFDLAGANYEQYF. DNA for the CDR3: TGTGCCAGCAGCTTCGACCTAGCGGGAGCGAACTACGAGCAGTACTTC. The full variable domain, completed using reference TRBV5-4 and TRBJ2-7, is ETGVTQSPTHLIKTRGQQVTLRCSSQSGHNTVSWYQQALGQGPQFIFQYYREEENGRGNFPPRFSGLQFPNYSSELNVNALELDDSALYLCASSFDLAGANYEQYFGPGTRLTVT.

The V gene is TRBV30, the J gene TRBJ2-3, with 7 positions matching TRBD2. This CDR3 is built from 15 residues. V dropped 4 bases and J dropped 4; count of bases not matched to a gene: 11. Germline CDR1 GTSNPN, CDR2 SVGIG (reference sequence). CDR3 amino acids: CAWTVMGGGADTQYF. CDR3 nucleotide sequence: TGTGCCTGGACTGTAATGGGGGGGGGTGCAGATACGCAGTATTTT.

The V call is TRBV19, the J call TRBJ2-1; 8 bases are a match to TRBD2. Germline V gene sequence: CDR1 LNHDA, CDR2 SQIVND (reference sequence). V dropped 7 bases and J dropped 7; count of bases not matched to a gene: 12. This CDR3 comprises 15 residues. The CDR3 here is CASMHTSGSKNEQFF. CDR3 nucleotide sequence: TGTGCCAGTATGCATACCAGCGGGAGTAAGAATGAGCAGTTCTTC.

A few counts support this clone. This sequence joins TRBV19 and TRBJ2-1; the match to TRBD2 covers 7 bases. The junction had 5 bases not matched to a gene; V was cut back by 6 bases and J by 0 bases. Germline CDR1 reads LNHDA; CDR2 reads SQIVND (reference sequence). CDR3 length equals 15 residues. In nucleotides, the CDR3 is TGTGCCAGTAGGTCACTAGCGAGCTCCTACAATGAGCAGTTCTTC. Residues: CASRSLASSYNEQFF.

DNA of the CDR3: TGTGCCAGCAGCTTAGTAGGGGGCGCCAGCTCAACTGAAGCTTTCTTT. It codes for CASSLVGGASSTEAFF. V usage is TRBV7-2 and J usage is TRBJ1-1; 7 bases line up with TRBD1. J gave up 5 bases and V 1 base, and 10 bases lay outside the gene matches. The CDR3 totals 16 residues. In germline, CDR1 is SGHTA, CDR2 FQGNSA.

The J gene is TRBJ1-4, the V gene TRBV7-9; D not resolved. Germline CDR1 and CDR2: SEHNR and FQNEAQ (reference sequence). V lost 1 base to trimming and J lost 3 bases, with 9 bases between them. This CDR3 contains 15 residues. CDR3 residues: CASSLDAPPNEKLFF. CDR3 nucleotide sequence: TGTGCCAGCAGCTTAGACGCCCCTCCTAATGAAAAACTGTTTTTT.

This clone has just one count. This chain joins TRBV28 and TRBJ2-2; 9 bases map to TRBD1. J was trimmed by 6 bases and V by 8 bases; bases with no gene match: 4. The germline V gene encodes CDR1 MDHEN and CDR2 SYDVKM. The CDR3 consists of 13 residues. The CDR3 region is CASLDRGAGELFF. CDR3 bases: TGTGCCAGCCTTGACAGGGGGGCCGGGGAGCTGTTTTTT.

This clone has only one observation. At the DNA level, this CDR3 is encoded by other sequences in the same sample as well. The gene calls are TRBV27 and TRBJ1-5; TRBD1 aligns across 7 bases. The germline V gene has CDR1 MNHEY and CDR2 SMNVEV (reference sequence). CDR3 length equals 13 residues. The junction had 4 bases not matched to a gene; V was cut back by 4 bases and J by 7 bases. CDR3 sequence: CASSSDRDQPQHF. Written as DNA, the CDR3 is TGTGCCAGCAGTTCCGACAGGGACCAGCCCCAGCATTTT.

V and J are TRBV5-5 and TRBJ2-2, with D perhaps TRBD1 (6 bases). CDR1 and CDR2 from the germline V gene are SGHKS and YYEKEE (reference sequence). Trimming removed 2 bases from V and 1 base from J, with 9 bases in between. The CDR3 length is 15 residues. CDR3 in DNA: TGTGCCAGCAGCTTAGGGACACTGAACACCGGGGAGCTGTTTTTT. Translation gives CASSLGTLNTGELFF.

The chain has TRBV27 and TRBJ1-2; 9 nucleotides line up with TRBD1. Germline assignment: CDR1 MNHEY and CDR2 SMNVEV (reference sequence). With 6 bases clipped from V and 7 bases from J, the junction kept 9 bases outside the gene matches. The CDR3 sequence is 14 residues long. The CDR3 loop reads CASRHRQGGGGYTF. The CDR3 DNA reads as TGTGCCAGCAGGCACCGACAGGGGGGAGGTGGCTACACCTTC.